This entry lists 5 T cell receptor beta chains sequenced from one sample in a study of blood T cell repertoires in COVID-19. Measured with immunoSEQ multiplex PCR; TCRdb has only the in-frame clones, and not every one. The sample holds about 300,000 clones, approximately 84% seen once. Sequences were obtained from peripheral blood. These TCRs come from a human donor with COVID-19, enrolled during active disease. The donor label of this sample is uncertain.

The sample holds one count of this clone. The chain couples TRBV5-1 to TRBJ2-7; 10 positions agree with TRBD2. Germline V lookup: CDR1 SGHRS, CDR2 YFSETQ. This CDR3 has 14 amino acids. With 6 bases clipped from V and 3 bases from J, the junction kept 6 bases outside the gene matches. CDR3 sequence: CASKSSGSFYEQYF. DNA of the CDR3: TGCGCCAGCAAGTCTAGCGGGAGTTTCTACGAGCAGTACTTC.

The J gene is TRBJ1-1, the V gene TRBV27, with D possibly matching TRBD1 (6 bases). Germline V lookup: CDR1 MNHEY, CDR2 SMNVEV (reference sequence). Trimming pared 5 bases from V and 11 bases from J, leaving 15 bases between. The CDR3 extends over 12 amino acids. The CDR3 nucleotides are TGTGCCAGCAGTCCCACGGGGGGGCTCGCTTTCTTT. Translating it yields CASSPTGGLAFF.

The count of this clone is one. The CDR3 nucleotides read TGTGCCAGCAGTTCTCAAGGGCTTAGGACTAGCGGGAGCGTCAACATTCAGTACTTC. Translating gives CASSSQGLRTSGSVNIQYF. The rearrangement uses TRBV28 and TRBJ2-4; 13 bases match TRBD2. Germline V gene data show CDR1 as MDHEN and CDR2 as SYDVKM. The CDR3 is 19 residues long. The junction had 16 bases not matched to a gene; V was cut back by 4 bases and J by 7 bases.

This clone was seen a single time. CDR3 in amino acids: CASSLVYVTSGNTQYF. Written as DNA, the CDR3 is TGTGCCAGCAGCTTAGTATATGTGACTAGCGGAAATACGCAGTATTTT. The chain combines TRBV7-2 with TRBJ2-3, with 9 bases lining up with TRBD2. CDR1 and CDR2 (germline): SGHTA, FQGNSA. V shed 1 base and J 7 bases; nucleotides not matched to a gene: 9. The CDR3 length is 16 residues.

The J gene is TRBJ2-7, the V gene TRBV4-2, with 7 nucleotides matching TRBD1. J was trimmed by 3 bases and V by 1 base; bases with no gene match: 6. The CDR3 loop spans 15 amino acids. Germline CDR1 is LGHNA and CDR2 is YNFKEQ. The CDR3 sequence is CASSQVVGTDYEQYF. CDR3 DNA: TGTGCCAGCAGCCAAGTAGTGGGGACAGACTACGAGCAGTACTTC.